This T cell receptor (beta chain) originates from a study of monozygotic twins with cystic fibrosis. Across the study: Around 3 micrograms of fragmented DNA underwent roughly 15 PCR cycles for library preparation. Notes on the study in general: No link emerged between shared CDR3 counts and age, concordance or severity. In 13 of 16 pairs, V gene usage was closest to the co-twin's. Unrelated CF individuals shared fewer identical clonotypes than monozygotic CF twins.

Assay used: immunoSEQ multiplex PCR; TCRdb lists only in-frame clones, some missing. The repertoire holds 35,000 or so clones, with approximately 80% as singletons. For this clone: Its matching antigen is unknown.

After removal of 4 bases from V and 3 bases from J, the junction contained 4 bases not matched to a gene. CDR3 size: 14 residues. Per the germline V gene, CDR1 is SGHVS and CDR2 is FNYEAQ. V is TRBV7-6 and J is TRBJ2-3; 7 bases match TRBD1. The clonotype originates from a girl aged 2 to 9 with cystic fibrosis. Sample: blood. The DNA for the CDR3 is TGTGCCAGCAGCTGGACAGGAGGTACAGATACGCAGTATTTT. Translation: CASSWTGGTDTQYF.